The 11 T cell receptor beta chains given below trace back to one sample, sequenced in a study of Ad26.COV2.S vaccination and SARS-CoV-2 variants. Assay: immunoSEQ multiplex PCR; the TCRdb copy retains only in-frame clones and omits some. The data hold over 85,000 clones, with 82% observed a single time. The material was peripheral blood, obtained after recovery from COVID-19. These receptors were taken from a human donor who had recovered from COVID-19.

This rearrangement joins TRBV24-1 to TRBJ2-7; no clear D gene. Germline lookup yields CDR1 KGHDR and CDR2 SFDVKD. This CDR3 comprises 13 residues. The germline V and J ends were trimmed by 3 bases and 6 bases, with 11 bases remaining between them. The chain's CDR3 is CATSDPLTGEQYF. The CDR3 DNA reads as TGTGCCACCAGTGATCCCTTGACCGGCGAGCAGTACTTC.

J is TRBJ2-5 and V is TRBV2; D is uncertain. V lost 2 bases and J 3 bases, leaving 10 bases between the germline ends. Per germline, CDR1 SNHLY and CDR2 FYNNEI. CDR3 size: 14 residues. This CDR3 is CASSEPGLKETQYF. For the CDR3, the DNA is TGTGCCAGCAGTGAACCTGGGCTGAAAGAGACCCAGTACTTC.

V is TRBV28 and J is TRBJ1-2; the D gene is possibly TRBD1 (6 bases). The ends were cut back, 5 bases at V and 7 bases at J, with 17 bases in the middle. Germline CDR1 reads MDHEN; CDR2 reads SYDVKM. The CDR3 is made up of 14 amino acids. The DNA of the CDR3 is TGTGCCAGCAGTCCCGGAGGGGGGGCCAGTGGCTACACCTTC. Protein product: CASSPGGGASGYTF.

The chain is built from TRBV7-6 and TRBJ2-3, with 7 bases that match TRBD2. Germline V gene lookup returns CDR1 SGHVS and CDR2 FNYEAQ. The CDR3 contains 15 residues. Unmatched junction bases numbered 7, after V lost 2 bases and J lost 5 bases. The CDR3 loop reads CASSLRGGRGDTQYF. In DNA form, the CDR3 reads TGTGCCAGCAGCTTACGTGGCGGGAGAGGAGATACGCAGTATTTT. Variable domain in full (rest from reference TRBV7-6 and TRBJ2-3): GAGVSQSPRYKVTKRGQDVALRCDPISGHVSLYWYRQALGQGPEFLTYFNYEAQQDKSGLPNDRFSAERPEGSISTLTIQRTEQRDSAMYRCASSLRGGRGDTQYFGPGTRLTVL.

V is TRBV6-6 and J is TRBJ2-3; D possibly corresponds to TRBD2 (5 bases). V dropped 5 bases and J dropped 3 bases, with 9 bases sitting between them. Germline CDR1 and CDR2: MNHNY and SVGAGI (reference sequence). The CDR3 runs to 13 residues. For the CDR3, the DNA is TGTGCCAGCAGTCCACGGAGGACAGATACGCAGTATTTT. Encoded protein: CASSPRRTDTQYF.

The chain combines TRBV5-4 with TRBJ2-1; 8 nucleotides line up with TRBD2. J lost 0 bases, V lost 4 bases, and 3 bases had no gene match. The CDR3 runs to 15 residues. The germline gives CDR1 SGHNT, CDR2 YYREEE (reference sequence). CDR3 protein: CASSLTSGSYNEQFF. CDR3 sequence (DNA): TGTGCCAGCAGCCTCACTAGCGGCTCCTACAATGAGCAGTTCTTC.

In this sample, this clone turned up a few times. The V gene is TRBV11-2, the J gene TRBJ2-7; D possibly matches TRBD1 or TRBD2 (5 bases each). The CDR3 contains 15 residues. V was cut by 0 bases and J by 2 bases, with 11 bases left in between. CDR1 SGHAT and CDR2 FQNNGV come from the germline V gene. Here the CDR3 DNA reads TGTGCCAGCAGCTTAGATGGGGACCGGACCTACGAGCAGTACTTC. Translating gives CASSLDGDRTYEQYF.

V gene TRBV7-6 combines with J gene TRBJ2-1; D uncertain. Germline CDR1 is SGHVS and CDR2 is FNYEAQ. The V end was cut by 0 bases, the J end by 5 bases, with 5 bases between. The CDR3 covers 13 residues. The CDR3 here is CASSLARNNEQFF. In DNA, the CDR3 is TGTGCCAGCAGCTTAGCACGAAACAATGAGCAGTTCTTC.

The rearrangement uses TRBV2 and TRBJ2-3; 9 bases are a match to TRBD2. This CDR3 is built from 14 residues. The trim removed 2 bases at V and 8 bases at J, leaving 5 bases unmatched. The germline V gene encodes CDR1 SNHLY and CDR2 FYNNEI. The CDR3 DNA reads as TGTGCCAGCAGTGAACTAGCGGGATGGGGTACGCAGTATTTT. Translation gives CASSELAGWGTQYF.

This clone was found a few times. The chain uses TRBV2 and TRBJ2-1; D call uncertain. Per the germline V gene, CDR1 is SNHLY and CDR2 is FYNNEI. The CDR3 spans 14 residues. Trimming took 2 bases from V and 2 from J, leaving 7 bases between them. The DNA for the CDR3 is TGTGCCAGCAGTGAACAAGGGCCCTACAATGAGCAGTTCTTC. Residues: CASSEQGPYNEQFF.

The V gene is TRBV9, the J gene TRBJ1-6; D unresolved. Trimming removed 0 bases at V and 9 bases at J, with 10 bases between. The CDR3 loop spans 14 amino acids. Per the germline V gene, CDR1 is SGDLS and CDR2 is YYNGEE. In nucleotides, the CDR3 is TGTGCCAGCAGCGTAGGGGCAGAGGGTTCACCCCTCCACTTT. It specifies CASSVGAEGSPLHF.